A single T cell receptor beta chain is shown here with its context. Antigen: not known. This sample was included in a study of T-cell memory formation after mild COVID-19. J gave up 8 bases and V 1 base, and 17 bases lay outside the gene matches. The V gene's germline CDR1 is SGHVS and CDR2 FNYEAQ. The CDR3 contains 18 residues. Study-level findings and limits: Some SARS-CoV-2-responding clones were already detected in memory before infection. Whether second-wave clones peaking at day 37 were SARS-CoV-2 specific went unconfirmed. Day 15 to 85 contractors were CD4/CD8 balanced; later expanders leaned CD4+.

UMIs and sample barcodes were carried by the TCR alpha and TCR beta cDNA libraries that 5'RACE produced using constant-segment primers. TCRdb itself ran the 5' RACE reads through MiXCR, one entry per CDR3 protein. The profile shows some 210,000 distinct CDR3 sequences, 25% to 35% of them singletons. The V call is TRBV7-6, the J call TRBJ2-1, with 7 bases lining up with TRBD2. This sequence originates from an adult woman who had mild COVID-19 (a few samples of this study predate the infection). Cell type and time point are not known. Material: PBMCs or a T cell subset sorted from them (not recorded which). The CDR3 DNA follows: TGTGCCAGCAGCTTAGGGCCCCTCTTGTCTGCGGGAGCGGATGAGCAGTTCTTC. It translates to CASSLGPLLSAGADEQFF.